This T cell receptor beta chain was captured in a study of Ad26.COV2.S vaccination and SARS-CoV-2 variants. Overall study context: Doses of Ad26.COV2.S were injected into muscle once or twice, 56 days apart.

The study, taken as a whole, reports: Non-spike TCR breadth was similar in vaccine and placebo recipients.

This CDR3 is 20 amino acids long. The germline V gene has CDR1 SGHVS and CDR2 FQNEAQ. Trimming shortened V by 3 bases and J by 0 bases, and 25 bases separated the two germline ends. Stated treatment: approximately 18 received Ad26.COV2.S at low or high dose, single or two shots; a few received placebo; per-sample allocation not given. Vaccine and placebo recipients were sampled on day 63 after the first injection. The individual, an adult aged 18-55 years, was a donor in Boston. TCRdb's table, derived via immunoSEQ multiplex PCR, lists solely in-frame clones and lacks some. The sample holds about 400,000 clones, about nine tenths seen once. Comments on this clone: The antigen remains undetermined.

This TCR was recovered from a person between 18 and 65 years old who received the Ad26.COV2.S COVID-19 vaccine or a placebo. This chain connects TRBV7-8 to TRBJ2-3; D is possibly TRBD2 (6 bases). Sequences were derived from peripheral blood, sampled in a trial of Ad26.COV2.S vaccine versus placebo. This chain's CDR3 is CASSFHEPGVWTKSTDTQYF. CDR3 nucleotide sequence: TGTGCCAGCAGCTTCCACGAGCCGGGAGTTTGGACAAAGAGCACAGATACGCAGTATTTT.